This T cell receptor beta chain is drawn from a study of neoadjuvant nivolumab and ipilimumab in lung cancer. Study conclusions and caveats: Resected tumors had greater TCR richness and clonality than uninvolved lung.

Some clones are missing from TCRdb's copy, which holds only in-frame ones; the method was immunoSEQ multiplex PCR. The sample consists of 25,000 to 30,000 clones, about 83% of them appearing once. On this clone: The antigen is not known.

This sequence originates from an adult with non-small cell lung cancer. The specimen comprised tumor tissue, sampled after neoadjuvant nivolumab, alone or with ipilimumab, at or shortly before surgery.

CDR3 in amino acids: CASSRGTEGETQYF. DNA of the CDR3: TGTGCCAGCTCACGGGGGACGGAGGGGGAGACCCAGTACTTC. The chain employs TRBV18 and TRBJ2-5; possibly TRBD2 for D (6 bases). Germline assignment: CDR1 KGHSH and CDR2 LQKENI. Deletions cut 4 bases from V and 5 bases from J, with 14 bases between. This CDR3 is built from 14 residues.